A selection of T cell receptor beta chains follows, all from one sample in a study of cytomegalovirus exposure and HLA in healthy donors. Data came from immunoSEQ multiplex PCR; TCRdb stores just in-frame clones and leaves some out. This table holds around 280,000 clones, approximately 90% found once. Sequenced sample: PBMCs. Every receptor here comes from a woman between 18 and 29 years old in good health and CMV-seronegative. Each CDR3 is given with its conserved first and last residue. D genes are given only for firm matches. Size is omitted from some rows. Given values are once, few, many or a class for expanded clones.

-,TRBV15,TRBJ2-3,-,TGTGCCACCAGCAGAGAGCAGGGTGGACCTGGGGATACGCAGTATTTT,CATSREQGGPGDTQYF
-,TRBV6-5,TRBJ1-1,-,TGTGCCAGCAGTTATACGGCACTTTTGAGGGACACTGAAGCTTTCTTT,CASSYTALLRDTEAFF
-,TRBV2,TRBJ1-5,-,TGTGCCAGCATGTGGGAGTACAATCAGCCCCAGCATTTT,CASMWEYNQPQHF
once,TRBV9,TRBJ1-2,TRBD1,TGTGCCAGCAGCGCCTGGACAGGGGACTATGGCTACACCTTC,CASSAWTGDYGYTF
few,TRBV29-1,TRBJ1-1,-,TGCAGCGGGGGCGGGGCCGGGAACACTGAAGCTTTCTTT,CSGGGAGNTEAFF
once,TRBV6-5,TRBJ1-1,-,TGTGCCAGCAGCACACTCAGGGGAACTGAAGCTTTCTTT,CASSTLRGTEAFF
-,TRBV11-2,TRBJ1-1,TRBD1,TGTGCCAGCAGCCTCGGACAGGGAAGGGTCACTGAAGCTTTCTTT,CASSLGQGRVTEAFF
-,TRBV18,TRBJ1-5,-,TGTGCCAGCTCAAAAGAATGGGGGGTCCAGCCCCAGCATTTT,CASSKEWGVQPQHF
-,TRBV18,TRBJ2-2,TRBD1,TGTGCCAGCTCACCTGGACAGGGAGGATGGAACACCGGGGAGCTGTTTTTT,CASSPGQGGWNTGELFF
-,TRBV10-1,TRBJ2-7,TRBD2,TGCGCCAGCAGTGAGGGTGCGGGGGGCGTTTCCTACGAGCAGTACTTC,CASSEGAGGVSYEQYF
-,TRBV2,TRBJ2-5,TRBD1,TGTGCCAGCAGTGTCAGACAGGGATGGGGGGAGACCCAGTACTTC,CASSVRQGWGETQYF
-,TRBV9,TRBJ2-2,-,TGTGCCAGCAGCCCCCCGCAGGGGAGAACCGGGGAGCTGTTTTTT,CASSPPQGRTGELFF
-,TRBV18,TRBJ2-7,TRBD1,TGTGCCAGCTCACCGGGACAGGGGGCGGACGAGCAGTACTTC,CASSPGQGADEQYF
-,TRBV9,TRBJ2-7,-,TGTGCCAGCAGCGGGCGGGACAGCGGGCAGTACTTC,CASSGRDSGQYF
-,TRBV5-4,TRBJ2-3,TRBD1,TGTGCCAGCAGCCTAAGGGGGCCTAGCACAGATACGCAGTATTTT,CASSLRGPSTDTQYF
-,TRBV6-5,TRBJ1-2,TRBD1,TGTGCCAGCAGTTCTCCGGGACAGGACAACTATGGCTACACCTTC,CASSSPGQDNYGYTF
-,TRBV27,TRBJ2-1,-,TGTGCCAGCAGTGCTATCCCCTTTGATGAGCAGTTCTTC,CASSAIPFDEQFF
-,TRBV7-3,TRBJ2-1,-,TGTGCCAGCAGCTTAGGGGCGGGGGCGAACAATGAGCAGTTCTTC,CASSLGAGANNEQFF
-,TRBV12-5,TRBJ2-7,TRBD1,TGTGCTAGTGGCTGGGACAGGGGCTACGAGCAGTACTTC,CASGWDRGYEQYF
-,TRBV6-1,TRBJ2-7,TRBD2,TGTGCCAGCAGTGAAAATGGGACTAGATCCTACGAGCAGTACTTC,CASSENGTRSYEQYF